What follows describes a single T cell receptor beta chain. Its target is unknown. The data originate from a study of cytomegalovirus exposure and HLA in healthy donors. The CDR3 extends over 17 amino acids. Losses at the gene ends were 0 bases for V and 6 bases for J; bases not matched to a gene: 14. From germline, CDR1 is LNHNV and CDR2 YYDKDF (reference sequence). Regarding the study as a whole: Most TCR sequences were rare, but some public TCRs occurred in many donors. In vitro testing confirmed a few CMV-associated chains as specific for CMV antigens.

Produced via immunoSEQ multiplex PCR; TCRdb's table is partial and in-frame only. The profile shows about 340,000 clones, 70% to 90% of them singletons. Specimen: PBMCs. This chain joins TRBV15 and TRBJ2-7; 7 bases match TRBD1. This receptor was identified in a woman aged 18-29 years in good health and CMV-seronegative. CDR3 DNA sequence: TGTGCCACCAGCAGAGATCGTGGGTGGGGGACAGACTCCGAGCAGTACTTC. It encodes CATSRDRGWGTDSEQYF.